This T cell receptor beta chain was identified in a study of cytomegalovirus exposure and HLA in healthy donors. As concerns this clone: What it binds is not known.

This CDR3 is 14 amino acids long. Trimming cost V 3 bases and J 3 bases, with 12 bases left between them. Germline loops: CDR1 PRHDT, CDR2 FYEKMQ (reference sequence). Overall study results and limits: Altogether, some 170 TCR beta chains were recorded as cytomegalovirus-associated. A later analysis reported that several of the most significant clusters appeared to be linked to common viral pathogens, among them Epstein-Barr virus. Across donors, sequencing depth was assumed by presence/absence analyses to be roughly uniform. Rare TCR sequences dominated, though some public TCRs recurred in many donors.

PCR used 60 Vbeta primers and 13 Jbeta primers. TCRdb's copy holds only in-frame clones and misses some; the assay was immunoSEQ multiplex PCR. This sample has around 170,000 clones, with roughly 80% found just once. The sequencing sample was made of PBMCs. This TCR derives from a woman between 18 and 29 years old in good health and CMV-seronegative. J is TRBJ2-7 and V is TRBV13; a weak D match, TRBD2 (5 bases). The CDR3 coding sequence is TGTGCCAGCAGCTTTCGAGGGTCGAGCTACGAGCAGTACTTC. Encoded protein: CASSFRGSSYEQYF.